The entry below describes one T cell receptor (beta chain). As yet, its antigen is unknown. The sample originates from a study of cytomegalovirus exposure and HLA in healthy donors. Study-level results: Several of the most significant clusters appeared linked to common viral pathogens, based on a later analysis. An assumption of roughly uniform sequencing depth across donors underlay the presence/absence analyses.

The CDR3 contains 17 residues. Germline V gene sequence: CDR1 SEHNR, CDR2 FQNEAQ (reference sequence). V was shortened by 1 base and J by 0 bases, with 13 bases between the two germline ends. 13 Jbeta primers and 60 Vbeta primers were used for the PCR. The assay was immunoSEQ multiplex PCR, and TCRdb's table has in-frame clones only and misses some. The sample includes around 35,000 clones, roughly 74% of them seen just once. The sequenced sample was PBMCs. The TCR was taken from a young man in good health and CMV-seronegative. V is TRBV7-9 and J is TRBJ2-1; D is unresolved. The chain's CDR3 is CASSLGFSGYSYNEQFF. CDR3 coding DNA: TGTGCCAGCAGCTTAGGTTTCTCGGGTTACTCCTACAATGAGCAGTTCTTC.